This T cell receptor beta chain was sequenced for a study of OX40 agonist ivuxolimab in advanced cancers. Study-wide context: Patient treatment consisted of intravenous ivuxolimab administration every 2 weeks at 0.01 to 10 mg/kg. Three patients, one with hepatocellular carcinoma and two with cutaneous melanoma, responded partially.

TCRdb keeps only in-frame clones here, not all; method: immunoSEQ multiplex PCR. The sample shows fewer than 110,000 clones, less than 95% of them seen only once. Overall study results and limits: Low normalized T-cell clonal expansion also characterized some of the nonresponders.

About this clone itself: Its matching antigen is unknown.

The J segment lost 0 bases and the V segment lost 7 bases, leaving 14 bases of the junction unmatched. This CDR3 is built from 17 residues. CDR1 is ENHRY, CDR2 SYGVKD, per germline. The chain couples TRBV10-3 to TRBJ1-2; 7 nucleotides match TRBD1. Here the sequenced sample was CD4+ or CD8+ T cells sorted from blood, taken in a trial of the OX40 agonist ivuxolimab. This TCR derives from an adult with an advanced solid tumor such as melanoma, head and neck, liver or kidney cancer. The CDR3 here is CAITMTGSSKSNYGYTF. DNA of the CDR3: TGTGCCATCACTATGACAGGGAGCTCGAAATCTAACTATGGCTACACCTTC.